Shown below are 19 T cell receptor beta chains from a single sample sequenced in a study of blood T cell repertoires in COVID-19. Generated by immunoSEQ multiplex PCR, the TCRdb table keeps only in-frame clones and is missing some. The sample has tens of thousands of clones; about 85% are singletons. The sample comprised peripheral blood. The receptors originated from a woman aged 80 or over with COVID-19, enrolled during active disease.

This clone was observed a single time. The rearrangement joins TRBV7-9 to TRBJ2-5; 11 nucleotides line up with TRBD2. Losses at the gene ends were 1 base for V and 5 bases for J; bases not matched to a gene: 6. This CDR3 is built from 16 residues. Germline-derived CDR1 and CDR2 are SEHNR and FQNEAQ (reference sequence). The CDR3 sequence: CASSLERLAGRETQYF. Here the CDR3 DNA reads TGTGCCAGCAGCTTAGAGAGACTAGCGGGACGCGAGACCCAGTACTTC. Combining the CDR3 with reference TRBV7-9 and TRBJ2-5 gives the whole variable domain DTGVSQNPRHKITKRGQNVTFRCDPISEHNRLYWYRQTLGQGPEFLTYFQNEAQLEKSRLLSDRFSAERPKGSFSTLEIQRTEQGDSAMYLCASSLERLAGRETQYFGPGTRLLVL.

The chain joins TRBV5-1 to TRBJ2-7, with 7 nucleotides matching TRBD1. Trimming removed 4 bases from V and 3 bases from J; junction bases left unmatched: 7. CDR3 length: 14 residues. Germline CDR1 reads SGHRS; CDR2 reads YFSETQ. This chain's CDR3 is CASSVAGTDYEQYF. The CDR3 coding sequence is TGCGCCAGCAGCGTGGCCGGGACAGACTACGAGCAGTACTTC.

This chain connects TRBV19 to TRBJ1-1; no clear D. Germline V gene lookup returns CDR1 LNHDA and CDR2 SQIVND (reference sequence). This CDR3 region has 14 residues. Trimming pared 0 bases from V and 1 base from J, leaving 6 bases between. The CDR3 nucleotides are TGTGCCAGTAGTATAGATCCAGAGAACACTGAAGCTTTCTTT. This codes for CASSIDPENTEAFF.

This clone was seen a single time. The V and J genes are TRBV7-2 and TRBJ2-5; TRBD2 is a possible D gene (7 bases). From germline, CDR1 is SGHTA and CDR2 FQGNSA. The CDR3 consists of 17 residues. Trimming cost V 5 bases and J 6 bases, with 25 bases left between them. The CDR3 bases are TGTGCCAGCAGCCCGCCCCGTGTAGGGGGGGGCCTAAAGACCCAGTACTTC. As protein: CASSPPRVGGGLKTQYF.

This clone was seen a single time. This chain's CDR3 is CASSRDRDGYTF. CDR3 nucleotide sequence: TGTGCCAGCAGTCGGGACAGGGATGGCTACACCTTC. The rearrangement uses TRBV2 and TRBJ1-2, with 9 bases fitting TRBD1. This CDR3 contains 12 residues. With 5 bases clipped from V and 6 bases from J, the junction kept 1 base outside the gene matches. Germline loops: CDR1 SNHLY, CDR2 FYNNEI.

This clone was detected a few times. The chain joins TRBV6-2 or TRBV6-3 to TRBJ2-7; TRBD1 is a possible D gene (6 bases). Trimming removed 2 bases at V and 4 bases at J, with 21 bases between. Germline V gives CDR1 MNHEY, CDR2 SVGEGT. The CDR3 extends over 17 amino acids. CDR3 in amino acids: CASSYQPLYRVRYEQYF. The CDR3 DNA is TGTGCCAGCAGTTACCAACCACTATACAGGGTACGGTACGAGCAGTACTTC.

With respect to this clone: An end of the junction differs from the germline gene, which may be a read error. The rearrangement joins TRBV10-3 to TRBJ2-3, with 12 bases that match TRBD1. The CDR3 consists of 15 residues. Germline CDR1 and CDR2: ENHRY and SYGVKD. Here the CDR3 reads CYGDRGPLSTDTQYF. The CDR3 nucleotides are TGCTACGGGGACAGGGGGCCCCTTAGCACAGATACGCAGTATTTT.

This clone was picked up a small number of times. The V gene is TRBV5-1, the J gene TRBJ1-4; 9 bases are a match to TRBD1. The CDR3 runs 14 residues. CDR1 and CDR2 (germline): SGHRS, YFSETQ. V dropped 6 bases and J dropped 8; count of bases not matched to a gene: 8. CDR3 nucleotides: TGCGCCAGCAACCCGGGACAGGGCTGGGAAAAACTGTTTTTT. Its protein is CASNPGQGWEKLFF.

The V call is TRBV5-6, the J call TRBJ1-4, with D unclear. Looked up from germline, CDR1 is SGHDT and CDR2 is YYEEEE. This CDR3 is built from 15 residues. The V gene lost 3 bases and the J gene lost 5 bases, with 14 bases spanning the gap. The CDR3 DNA reads as TGTGCCAGCAGCTCCCTAGGCGGCGCCAATGAAAAACTGTTTTTT. Translation: CASSSLGGANEKLFF.

This chain uses TRBV5-3 with TRBJ2-3; unclear D gene. TRBV5-3 is recorded as an ORF, its role being uncertain. The CDR3 contains 17 residues. The V gene lost 3 bases and the J gene lost 2 bases, with 19 bases spanning the gap. CDR3 DNA sequence: TGTGCCAGAAGCTACACCCAACACGACTCAAACACAGATACGCAGTATTTT. This translates into CARSYTQHDSNTDTQYF.

This clone occurred once. The chain employs TRBV18 and TRBJ1-5; 8 nucleotides match TRBD1. CDR1 is KGHSH and CDR2 is LQKENI in the germline V gene. This CDR3 is built from 14 residues. J gave up 7 bases and V 8 bases, and 10 bases lay outside the gene matches. CDR3 DNA sequence: TGTGCCAGCGCTTATGGGACAGGCGAACAGCCCCAGCATTTT. It is translated as CASAYGTGEQPQHF.

CDR3 DNA sequence: TGTGCCAGCAGTTACCCGGACAGGGACGAGCAGTACTTC. Protein sequence: CASSYPDRDEQYF. The chain is built from TRBV6-6 and TRBJ2-7; TRBD1 aligns across 8 bases. The germline V gene encodes CDR1 MNHNY and CDR2 SVGAGI (reference sequence). There are 13 residues in the CDR3. The V and J ends lost 2 bases and 5 bases, in that order; junction bases with no gene match: 2.

The genes are TRBV2 and TRBJ2-3, with D possibly being TRBD1 (6 bases). V shed 4 bases and J shed 5 bases, with 10 bases lying between them. In germline, CDR1 is SNHLY, CDR2 FYNNEI. The CDR3 is made up of 13 amino acids. Here the CDR3 reads CASSVGGRDTQYF. The CDR3 DNA reads as TGTGCCAGCAGTGTAGGGGGACGAGATACGCAGTATTTT.

J is TRBJ2-1 and V is TRBV9; weak D call: TRBD1 (7 bases). Trimming pared 4 bases from V and 0 bases from J, leaving 14 bases between. The CDR3 spans 16 residues. Germline CDR1 and CDR2: SGDLS and YYNGEE. CDR3 bases: TGTGCCAGCAGCCGACTAGGACAGGACTCCTACAATGAGCAGTTCTTC. It codes for CASSRLGQDSYNEQFF. Full variable domain (remainder filled in from reference TRBV9 and TRBJ2-1): DSGVTQTPKHLITATGQRVTLRCSPRSGDLSVYWYQQSLDQGLQFLIQYYNGEERAKGNILERFSAQQFPDLHSELNLSSLELGDSALYFCASSRLGQDSYNEQFFGPGTRLTVL.

The gene calls are TRBV6-5 and TRBJ2-1, with a tentative D call TRBD1 (6 bases). CDR1 is MNHEY and CDR2 is SVGAGI in the germline V gene. The V end lost 8 bases, the J end lost 0 bases, and 11 bases lay between the germline ends. This CDR3 spans 14 amino acids. The CDR3 protein is CASRWTASYNEQFF. CDR3 DNA sequence: TGTGCCAGCCGATGGACAGCCTCCTACAATGAGCAGTTCTTC.

The chain recombines TRBV18 with TRBJ1-5, with 7 bases lining up with TRBD1. With V trimmed by 3 bases and J by 7 bases, 6 bases remained unmatched. The CDR3 extends over 14 amino acids. Germline values: CDR1 KGHSH, CDR2 LQKENI. CDR3: CASSPDRELQPQHF. CDR3 DNA: TGTGCCAGCTCACCCGACAGGGAACTCCAGCCCCAGCATTTT.

Written as DNA, the CDR3 is TGTGCCTCGACGGCGGGGGGGGCTCAGCCCCAGCATTTT. It encodes CASTAGGAQPQHF. This chain connects TRBV19 to TRBJ1-5; possible D gene TRBD1, 6 bases. CDR3 length equals 13 residues. Germline-derived CDR1 and CDR2 are LNHDA and SQIVND (reference sequence). V dropped 11 bases and J dropped 6 bases, with 17 bases sitting between them.

The chain combines TRBV7-2 with TRBJ1-2, with 7 bases identical to TRBD1. J lost 2 bases, V lost 5 bases, and 11 bases had no gene match. The CDR3 spans 16 residues. The germline CDR1 and CDR2 sequences are SGHTA and FQGNSA. CDR3: CASSMDRLPLNYGYTF. CDR3 nucleotides: TGTGCCAGCAGCATGGACAGGTTACCTCTAAACTATGGCTACACCTTC.

The chain combines TRBV10-3 with TRBJ2-1; 14 nucleotides match TRBD2. Germline values: CDR1 ENHRY, CDR2 SYGVKD. The V segment lost 6 bases and the J segment 4 bases; nucleotides outside the gene matches: 5. The CDR3 extends over 16 amino acids. For the CDR3, the DNA is TGTGCCATCAGGACTAGCGGGGGGGCCTCATACAATGAGCAGTTCTTC. This translates into CAIRTSGGASYNEQFF.